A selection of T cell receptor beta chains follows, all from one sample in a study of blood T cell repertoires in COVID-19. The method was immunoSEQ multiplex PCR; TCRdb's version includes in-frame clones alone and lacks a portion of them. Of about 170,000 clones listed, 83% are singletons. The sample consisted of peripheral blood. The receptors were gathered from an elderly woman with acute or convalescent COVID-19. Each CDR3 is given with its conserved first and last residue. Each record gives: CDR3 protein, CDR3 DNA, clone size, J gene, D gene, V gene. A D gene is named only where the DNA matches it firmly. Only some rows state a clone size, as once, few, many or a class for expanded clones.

CDR3aa: CASSLGQGAQGEKLFF; CDR3nt: TGTGCCAGCAGCCTGGGACAGGGGGCGCAAGGAGAAAAACTGTTTTTT; abundance: .; j_gene: TRBJ1-4; d_gene: TRBD1; v_gene: TRBV3-1/TRBV3-2
CDR3aa: CASSLVGLALTDTQYF; CDR3nt: TGCGCCAGCAGCTTGGTTGGACTAGCGCTCACAGATACGCAGTATTTT; abundance: .; j_gene: TRBJ2-3; d_gene: TRBD2; v_gene: TRBV5-1
CDR3aa: CASSPMGQGANEQYF; CDR3nt: TGTGCCAGCTCACCGATGGGACAGGGGGCTAACGAGCAGTACTTC; abundance: .; j_gene: TRBJ2-7; d_gene: TRBD1; v_gene: TRBV18
CDR3aa: CASSEEPRSYEQYF; CDR3nt: TGTGCCAGCAGTGAAGAGCCTAGATCCTACGAGCAGTACTTC; abundance: few; j_gene: TRBJ2-7; d_gene: .; v_gene: TRBV6-1
CDR3aa: CASSLRAGGPINEQFF; CDR3nt: TGTGCCAGCTCACTTAGAGCGGGAGGGCCTATCAATGAGCAGTTCTTC; abundance: .; j_gene: TRBJ2-1; d_gene: TRBD2; v_gene: TRBV18
CDR3aa: CASSLGTGELFF; CDR3nt: TGTGCCAGCAGTTTGGGGACAGGTGAACTGTTTTTT; abundance: .; j_gene: TRBJ1-4; d_gene: TRBD1; v_gene: TRBV28
CDR3aa: CASSHTGLAGTGDTQYF; CDR3nt: TGCGCCAGCAGCCACACAGGACTAGCGGGGACGGGAGATACGCAGTATTTT; abundance: .; j_gene: TRBJ2-3; d_gene: TRBD2; v_gene: TRBV4-3
CDR3aa: CASSQYRGDSGREEKLFF; CDR3nt: TGTGCCAGCAGCCAATACAGGGGCGATAGTGGCCGAGAGGAAAAACTGTTTTTT; abundance: .; j_gene: TRBJ1-4; d_gene: TRBD1; v_gene: TRBV3-1/TRBV3-2
CDR3aa: CASSLTANTEAFF; CDR3nt: TGTGCCAGTAGTTTGACAGCGAACACTGAAGCTTTCTTT; abundance: .; j_gene: TRBJ1-1; d_gene: .; v_gene: TRBV19
CDR3aa: CALGDGGGYNEQFF; CDR3nt: TGTGCTTTGGGGGATGGGGGGGGTTACAATGAGCAGTTCTTC; abundance: .; j_gene: TRBJ2-1; d_gene: TRBD2; v_gene: TRBV28
CDR3aa: CASSHGQVFTDTQYF; CDR3nt: TGCGCCAGCAGCCACGGACAGGTCTTCACAGATACGCAGTATTTT; abundance: .; j_gene: TRBJ2-3; d_gene: TRBD1; v_gene: TRBV4-1
CDR3aa: CASSPGAVEIWRGGAFF; CDR3nt: TGTGCCAGCAGCCCTGGGGCAGTCGAGATTTGGCGGGGGGGAGCGTTCTTC; abundance: .; j_gene: TRBJ2-1; d_gene: TRBD2; v_gene: TRBV9
CDR3aa: CASSYHRGVLTNTGELFF; CDR3nt: TGTGCCAGCAGTTACCACAGGGGGGTATTGACGAACACCGGGGAGCTGTTTTTT; abundance: .; j_gene: TRBJ2-2; d_gene: TRBD1; v_gene: TRBV6-2/TRBV6-3
CDR3aa: CAWISARGEQFF; CDR3nt: TGTGCCTGGATTTCGGCTCGCGGGGAGCAGTTCTTC; abundance: medium-sized; j_gene: TRBJ2-1; d_gene: .; v_gene: TRBV30
CDR3aa: CASSRTGDNTEAFF; CDR3nt: TGTGCCAGCAGCCGAACAGGGGACAATACTGAAGCTTTCTTT; abundance: .; j_gene: TRBJ1-1; d_gene: TRBD1; v_gene: TRBV3-1/TRBV3-2
CDR3aa: CASTDSREKLFF; CDR3nt: TGTGCCAGCACCGATTCTAGGGAAAAACTGTTTTTT; abundance: .; j_gene: TRBJ1-4; d_gene: .; v_gene: TRBV28